The clone carrying this TCR beta chain was counted a single time. Antigen specificity is unknown. PCR involved 60 Vbeta and 13 Jbeta primers. Some clones are missing from TCRdb's copy, which holds only in-frame ones; the method was immunoSEQ multiplex PCR. The table records more than 110,000 clones, roughly 77% of them present only once. The data derive from a study of cytomegalovirus exposure and HLA in healthy donors. The study, taken as a whole, reports: Cytomegalovirus association was assigned to under 200 TCR beta chains. Many donors shared some public TCRs, even though most TCR sequences were rare.

Healthy bone marrow donors made up the cohort. The length of the CDR3 is 14 residues. V usage is TRBV12-1 and J usage is TRBJ2-7; TRBD1, the table's D call, lacks a check against the DNA. TRBV12-1 is noted as a pseudogene. This receptor was obtained from a woman aged 25 to 45 in good health and CMV-seronegative. The sample taken for sequencing was PBMCs. The CDR3 here is CASSSDRGFDEQYF. CDR3 bases: TGTGCCAGCAGCTCGGACAGGGGTTTCGACGAGCAGTACTTC.